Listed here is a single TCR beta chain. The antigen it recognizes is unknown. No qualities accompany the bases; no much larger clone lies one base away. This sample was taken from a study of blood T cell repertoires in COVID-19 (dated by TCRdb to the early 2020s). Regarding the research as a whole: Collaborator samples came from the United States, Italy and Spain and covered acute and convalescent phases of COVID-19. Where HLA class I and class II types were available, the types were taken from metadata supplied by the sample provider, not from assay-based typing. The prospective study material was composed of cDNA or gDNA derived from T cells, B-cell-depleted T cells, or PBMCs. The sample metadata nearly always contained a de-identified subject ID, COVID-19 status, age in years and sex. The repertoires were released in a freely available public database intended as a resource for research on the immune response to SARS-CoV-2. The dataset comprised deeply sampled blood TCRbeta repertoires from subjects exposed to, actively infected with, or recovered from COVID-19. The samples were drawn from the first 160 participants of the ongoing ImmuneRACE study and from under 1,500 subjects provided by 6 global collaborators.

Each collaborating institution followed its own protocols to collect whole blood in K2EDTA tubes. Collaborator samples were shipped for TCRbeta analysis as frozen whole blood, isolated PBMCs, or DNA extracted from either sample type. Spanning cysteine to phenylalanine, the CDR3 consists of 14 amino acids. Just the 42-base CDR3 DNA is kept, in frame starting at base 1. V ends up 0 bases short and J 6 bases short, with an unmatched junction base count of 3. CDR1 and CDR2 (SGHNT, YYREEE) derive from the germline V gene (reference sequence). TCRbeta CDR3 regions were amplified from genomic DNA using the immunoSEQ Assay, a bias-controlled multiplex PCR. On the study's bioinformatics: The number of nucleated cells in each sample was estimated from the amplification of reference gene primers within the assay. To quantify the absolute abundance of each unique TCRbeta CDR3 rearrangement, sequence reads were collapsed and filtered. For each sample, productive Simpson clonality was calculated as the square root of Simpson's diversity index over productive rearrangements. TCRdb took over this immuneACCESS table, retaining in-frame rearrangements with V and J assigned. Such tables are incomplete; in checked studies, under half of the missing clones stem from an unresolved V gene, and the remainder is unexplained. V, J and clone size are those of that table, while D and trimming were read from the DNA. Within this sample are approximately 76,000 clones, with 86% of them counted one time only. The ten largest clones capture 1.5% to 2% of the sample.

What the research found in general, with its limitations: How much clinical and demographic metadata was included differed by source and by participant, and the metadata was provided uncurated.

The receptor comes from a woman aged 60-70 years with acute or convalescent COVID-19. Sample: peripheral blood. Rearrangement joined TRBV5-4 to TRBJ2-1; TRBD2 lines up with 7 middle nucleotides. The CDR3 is CASSLELAANEQFF. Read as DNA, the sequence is TGTGCCAGCAGCTTGGAGCTAGCGGCCAATGAGCAGTTCTTC.